Shown below are 14 T cell receptor beta chains from a single sample sequenced in a study of regulatory T cells in long-lasting Graves disease. Stated time point: newly diagnosed GD, antithyroid drugs for less than 3 months. With RNA extracted from PBMCs as input, the TCR library was made. For TCR beta, libraries came from iRepertoire HTBI primers and Arm-PCR of CDR3 regions. TCRdb redid the calling of the multiplex PCR reads with MiXCR, one entry per CDR3 protein. The table lists approximately 400,000 distinct CDR3 sequences, 15% of them singletons, with approximately 7.8% in the top ten. This sample also appeared in a second study, on T cells in Graves' hyperthyroidism and ophthalmopathy.

Sequencing was performed on peripheral blood mononuclear cells (PBMCs), taken at new diagnosis, from a patient treated with antithyroid drugs. Receptors originate from a woman aged 40 to 50 with Graves disease.

This clonotype was observed many times. V is TRBV20-1 and J is TRBJ2-3; the D gene is possibly TRBD2 (6 bases). Between the trimmed V and J ends, which lost 3 bases and 6 bases, there was a span of 16 bases. The CDR3 length is 14 residues. The germline V gene has CDR1 DFQATT and CDR2 SNEGSKA (reference sequence). The CDR3 sequence is CSARSGGAPDTQYF. The CDR3 coding sequence is TGCAGTGCTAGGTCCGGCGGGGCCCCGGATACGCAGTATTTT.

This clonotype was seen at least ten times. The rearrangement uses TRBV29-1 and TRBJ1-1, with D possibly TRBD1 on 6 matching bases. The germline V gene has CDR1 SQVTM and CDR2 ANQGSEA. Trimming cost V 2 bases and J 4 bases, with 8 bases left between them. The CDR3 runs to 12 residues. CDR3 in DNA: TGCAGCGTTGAAACAGGGAGCACTGAAGCTTTCTTT. Protein product: CSVETGSTEAFF.

At least ten counts were recorded for this clonotype. The chain combines TRBV5-1 with TRBJ2-3, with TRBD2 matching over 7 bases. Germline CDR1 reads SGHRS; CDR2 reads YFSETQ. The CDR3 spans 14 residues. V shed 5 bases, J shed 4 bases, and the junction held 7 bases outside the gene matches. CDR3 loop: CASSDAGEADTQYF. CDR3 bases: TGCGCCAGCAGTGACGCGGGAGAGGCAGATACGCAGTATTTT.

This clonotype was counted many times. V usage is TRBV6-2 or TRBV6-3 and J usage is TRBJ2-7; D is perhaps TRBD2 (6 bases). CDR1 is MNHEY, CDR2 SVGEGT, per germline. The CDR3 is made up of 16 amino acids. V lost 1 base and J 6 bases, leaving 19 bases between the germline ends. In DNA, the CDR3 is TGTGCCAGCAGTTACTACCAGGCGGGGACTCTTAGCGAGCAGTACTTC. This translates into CASSYYQAGTLSEQYF.

The V and J genes are TRBV20-1 and TRBJ2-7, with TRBD1 identical over 8 bases. Per the germline V gene, CDR1 is DFQATT and CDR2 is SNEGSKA (reference sequence). The CDR3 runs 15 residues. J gave up 2 bases and V 3 bases, and 9 bases lay outside the gene matches. The CDR3 region has the DNA TGCAGTGCTAGTACTCAGGGGGCAAATCCCTACGAGCAGTACTTC. It encodes CSASTQGANPYEQYF.

The sample holds a few counts of this clonotype. This sequence joins TRBV27 and TRBJ2-7; the D is unclear. Germline V gives CDR1 MNHEY, CDR2 SMNVEV (reference sequence). Trimming shortened V by 6 bases and J by 7 bases, and 13 bases separated the two germline ends. The CDR3 is 12 amino acids. The chain's CDR3 is CASSRVPSEQYF. CDR3 coding DNA: TGTGCCAGCAGCCGCGTACCGTCGGAGCAGTACTTC.

At least ten counts were recorded for this clonotype. The V call is TRBV11-3, the J call TRBJ1-6; 8 nucleotides align to TRBD1. V was clipped by 3 bases and J by 10 bases; unmatched bases: 8. The CDR3 sequence is 15 residues long. Germline V lookup: CDR1 SGHNT, CDR2 YENEEA. The CDR3 here is CASSLDGTGGSPLHF. DNA for the CDR3: TGTGCCAGCAGCTTGGATGGGACAGGAGGCTCACCCCTCCACTTT.

Ten or more counts support this clonotype. The rearrangement links TRBV12-3 or TRBV12-4 to TRBJ1-6; a possible D gene is TRBD1 (5 bases). V lost 2 bases and J lost 7, with 9 bases in between. CDR3 length: 14 amino acids. The CDR3 sequence: CASSLTRDNSPLHF. CDR3 sequence (DNA): TGTGCCAGCAGTTTAACCAGGGACAATTCACCCCTCCACTTT.

This clonotype was seen only a few times. CDR3 region: CSVELPLPDTQYF. DNA for the CDR3: TGCAGCGTTGAACTCCCACTCCCCGATACGCAGTATTTT. V usage is TRBV29-1 and J usage is TRBJ2-3; the D is unclear. The CDR3 is made up of 13 amino acids. CDR1 SQVTM and CDR2 ANQGSEA come from the germline V gene. Trimming took 2 bases from V and 6 from J, leaving 12 bases between them.

There are a few counts of this clonotype. The chain carries TRBV4-3 and TRBJ2-2; D unresolved. CDR3 length: 15 residues. Trimming cost V 0 bases and J 6 bases, with 11 bases left between them. Looked up from germline, CDR1 is LGHNA and CDR2 is YSLEER. The CDR3 DNA is TGCGCCAGCAGCCAAGAGGGGATGGTCGCCGGGGAGCTGTTTTTT. Amino acids: CASSQEGMVAGELFF.

The CDR3 sequence: CAWREKGQGETEAFF. CDR3 DNA sequence: TGTGCCTGGAGGGAAAAGGGACAGGGTGAAACTGAAGCTTTCTTT. The chain is built from TRBV30 and TRBJ1-1; 9 bases match TRBD1. The CDR3 spans 15 residues. CDR1 and CDR2 (germline): GTSNPN, SVGIG (reference sequence). V lost 3 bases, J lost 5 bases, and 10 bases stayed unmatched.

This clonotype was seen many times. The chain joins TRBV11-2 to TRBJ2-3; 11 bases agree with TRBD2. The DNA matches TRBJ2-1 better at its end, which makes the J call doubtful. Germline CDR1 is SGHAT and CDR2 is FQNNGV. This CDR3 spans 16 amino acids. CDR3 loop: CASSLGWLAGGWEQFF. CDR3 DNA sequence: TGTGCCAGCAGCTTAGGGTGGCTAGCGGGAGGATGGGAGCAGTTCTTC.

This clonotype appeared many times. The rearrangement joins TRBV28 to TRBJ2-1, with TRBD2 matching over 7 bases. The germline V gene has CDR1 MDHEN and CDR2 SYDVKM. The J segment lost 4 bases and the V segment lost 6 bases, leaving 6 bases of the junction unmatched. This CDR3 is built from 14 residues. In nucleotides, the CDR3 is TGTGCCAGCAGACTCCTAGCGGTTTACAATGAGCAGTTCTTC. Translation: CASRLLAVYNEQFF.

This clonotype was counted at least ten times. The chain recombines TRBV12-5 with TRBJ1-2; no firm D call. The CDR3 contains 14 residues. V lost 2 bases and J lost 7, with 14 bases in between. From germline, CDR1 is LGHNT and CDR2 FRNRAP. The CDR3 here is CASGLPPDRSGYTF. The CDR3 nucleotides read TGTGCTAGTGGTTTGCCCCCGGACCGCTCTGGCTACACCTTC.